The clone carrying this T cell receptor (beta chain) turned up a few times. CDR3 length: 18 amino acids. Deletions cut 1 base from V and 11 bases from J, with 27 bases between. Germline assignment: CDR1 MGHRA and CDR2 YSYEKL. Using immunoSEQ multiplex PCR, the repertoire was profiled, and TCRdb retains in-frame clones only, with some absent. The sample lists around 730,000 clones; approximately 85% were seen once. The data derive from a study of shared T cell receptors in the human thymus. This sample also belongs to another study, concerning human thymus T cells. As reported in that work: Obtained as resections during corrective heart surgery, the thymus tissue was then studied.

The sequencing sample was made of thymocytes. The V gene is TRBV4-1, the J gene TRBJ1-5, with a possible D match to TRBD1 (6 bases). The receptor was isolated from a girl in the first two years of life with a congenital heart defect. CDR3 DNA sequence: TGCGCCAGCAGCCAAGGAGGGAAGGAACAGGGTAGCAGGACGGCCCAGCATTTT. This sequence encodes CASSQGGKEQGSRTAQHF.